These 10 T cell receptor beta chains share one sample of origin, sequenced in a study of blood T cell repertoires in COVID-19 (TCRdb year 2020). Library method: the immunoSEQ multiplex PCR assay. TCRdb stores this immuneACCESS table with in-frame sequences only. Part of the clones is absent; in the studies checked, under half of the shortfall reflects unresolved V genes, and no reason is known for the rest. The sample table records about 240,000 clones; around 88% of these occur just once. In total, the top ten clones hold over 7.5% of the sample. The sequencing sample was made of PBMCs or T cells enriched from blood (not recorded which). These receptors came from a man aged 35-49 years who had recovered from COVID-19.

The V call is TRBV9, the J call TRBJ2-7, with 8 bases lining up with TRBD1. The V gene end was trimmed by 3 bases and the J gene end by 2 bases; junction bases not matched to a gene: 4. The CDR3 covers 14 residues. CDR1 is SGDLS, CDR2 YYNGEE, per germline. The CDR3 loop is CASSAQGAPYEQYF. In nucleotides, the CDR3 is TGTGCCAGCAGCGCCCAGGGGGCTCCCTACGAGCAGTACTTC.

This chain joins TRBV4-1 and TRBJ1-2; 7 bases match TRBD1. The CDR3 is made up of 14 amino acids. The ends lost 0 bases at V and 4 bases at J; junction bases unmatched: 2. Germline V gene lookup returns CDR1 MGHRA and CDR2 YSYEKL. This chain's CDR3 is CASSQETGSYGYTF. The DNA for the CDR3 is TGCGCCAGCAGCCAAGAGACAGGGAGCTATGGCTACACCTTC.

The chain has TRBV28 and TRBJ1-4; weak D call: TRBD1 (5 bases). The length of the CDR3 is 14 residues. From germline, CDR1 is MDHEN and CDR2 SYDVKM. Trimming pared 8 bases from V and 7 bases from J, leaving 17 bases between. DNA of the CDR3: TGTGCCAGCCTACAGCCCGGGGGGGGTGAAAAACTGTTTTTT. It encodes CASLQPGGGEKLFF.

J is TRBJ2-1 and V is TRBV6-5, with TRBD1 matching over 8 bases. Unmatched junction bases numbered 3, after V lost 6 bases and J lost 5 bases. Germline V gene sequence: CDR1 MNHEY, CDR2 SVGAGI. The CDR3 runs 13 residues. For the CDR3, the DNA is TGTGCCAGCAGGGAGACAGGGGACAATGAGCAGTTCTTC. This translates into CASRETGDNEQFF.

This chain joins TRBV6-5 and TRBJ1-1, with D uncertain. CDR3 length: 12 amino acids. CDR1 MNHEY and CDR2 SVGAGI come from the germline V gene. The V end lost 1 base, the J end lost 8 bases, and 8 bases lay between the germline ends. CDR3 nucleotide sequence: TGTGCCAGCAGTTACTTTGTACAGGAAGCTTTCTTT. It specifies CASSYFVQEAFF.

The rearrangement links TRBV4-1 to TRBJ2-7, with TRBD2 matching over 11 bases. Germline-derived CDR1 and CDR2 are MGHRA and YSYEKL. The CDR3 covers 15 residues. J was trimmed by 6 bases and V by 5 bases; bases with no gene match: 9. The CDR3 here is CASSVTSGSILEQYF. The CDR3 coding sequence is TGCGCCAGCAGCGTAACTAGCGGGAGTATTCTCGAGCAGTACTTC.

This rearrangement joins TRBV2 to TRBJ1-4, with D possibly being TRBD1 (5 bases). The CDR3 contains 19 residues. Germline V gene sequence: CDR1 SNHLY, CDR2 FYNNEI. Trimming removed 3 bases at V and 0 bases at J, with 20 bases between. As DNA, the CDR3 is TGTGCCAGCAGTGAGATGGACAAGGGGAGGATTGCAACTAATGAAAAACTGTTTTTT. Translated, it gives CASSEMDKGRIATNEKLFF.

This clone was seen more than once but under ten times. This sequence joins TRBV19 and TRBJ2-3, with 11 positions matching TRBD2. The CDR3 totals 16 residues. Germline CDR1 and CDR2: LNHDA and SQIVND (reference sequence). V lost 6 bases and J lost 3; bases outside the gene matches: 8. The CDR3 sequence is CASSDLSGRVTDTQYF. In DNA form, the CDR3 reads TGTGCCAGTAGCGATCTTAGCGGGAGGGTTACAGATACGCAGTATTTT.

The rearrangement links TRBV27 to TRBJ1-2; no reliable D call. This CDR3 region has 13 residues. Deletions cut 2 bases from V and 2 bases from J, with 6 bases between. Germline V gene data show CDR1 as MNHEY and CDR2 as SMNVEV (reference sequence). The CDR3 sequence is CASSLQQNYGYTF. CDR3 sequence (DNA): TGTGCCAGCAGTTTACAACAGAACTATGGCTACACCTTC.

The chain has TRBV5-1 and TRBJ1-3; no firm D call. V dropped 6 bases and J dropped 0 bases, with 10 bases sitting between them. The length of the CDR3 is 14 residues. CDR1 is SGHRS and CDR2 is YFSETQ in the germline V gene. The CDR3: CASTSEISGNTIYF. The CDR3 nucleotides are TGCGCCAGCACCTCTGAGATCTCTGGAAACACCATATATTTT.